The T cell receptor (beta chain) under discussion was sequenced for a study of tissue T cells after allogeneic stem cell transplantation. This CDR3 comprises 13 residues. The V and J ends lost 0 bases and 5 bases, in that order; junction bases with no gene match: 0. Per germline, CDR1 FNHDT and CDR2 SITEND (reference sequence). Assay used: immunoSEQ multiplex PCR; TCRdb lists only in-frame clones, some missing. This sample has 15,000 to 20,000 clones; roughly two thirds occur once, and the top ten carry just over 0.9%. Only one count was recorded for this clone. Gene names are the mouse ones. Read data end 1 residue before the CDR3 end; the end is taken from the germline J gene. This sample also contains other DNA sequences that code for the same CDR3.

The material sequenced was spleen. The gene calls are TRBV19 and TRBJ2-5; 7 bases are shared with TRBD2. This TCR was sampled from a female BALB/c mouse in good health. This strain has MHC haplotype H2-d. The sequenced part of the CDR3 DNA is TGTGCCAGCAGTATAGGGGGGGGAGACACCCAGTAC. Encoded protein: CASSIGGGDTQY. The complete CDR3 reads CASSIGGGDTQYF.